These T cell receptor beta chains were read from a single sample in a study of long-term antiretroviral therapy in people with HIV. Clones were sequenced by immunoSEQ multiplex PCR, and TCRdb holds only the in-frame ones, with some missing. The sample holds some 28,000 clones, around 82% seen once. The sample in question was unsorted PBMCs, obtained 3 years after starting antiretroviral therapy. Source of these receptors: a man in his forties with HIV. Both conserved end residues are part of each CDR3. A D gene is named only where the DNA matches it firmly. Expanded clones are given a class, and other clones once, few, many or no size at all.

J gene	V gene	clone size	D gene	CDR3 DNA	CDR3 protein
TRBJ1-2	TRBV13	.	.	TGTGCCAGCAGCTTAGGGGGAGTCGGTTATGGCTACACCTTC	CASSLGGVGYGYTF
TRBJ2-5	TRBV7-9	.	.	TGTGCCAGCAGTAGCCCCCGAAGCGAGACCCAGTACTTC	CASSSPRSETQYF
TRBJ1-5	TRBV6-6	.	.	TGTGCCAGCAGTTACAGGGGCGAGGATCAGCCCCAGCATTTT	CASSYRGEDQPQHF
TRBJ2-7	TRBV2	.	.	TGTGCCAGCAGTGAATGGAGGGCCGAGCAGTACTTC	CASSEWRAEQYF
TRBJ2-5	TRBV6-5	.	.	TGTGCCAGCAGTTACGGGGGAGGAGGGGAGACCCAGTACTTC	CASSYGGGGETQYF
TRBJ2-3	TRBV27	once	.	TGTGCCAGCAGTTCGACAGTCCTTCCTTCAGATACGCAGTATTTT	CASSSTVLPSDTQYF
TRBJ2-1	TRBV5-8	.	.	TGTGCCAGCAGCTTGGAACTTTACAATGAGCAGTTCTTC	CASSLELYNEQFF
TRBJ2-7	TRBV30	.	TRBD2	TGTGCCTGGAGAAACCCGGGACTAGCGGGAGTTGAGCAGTACTTC	CAWRNPGLAGVEQYF
TRBJ1-3	TRBV7-8	.	TRBD1	TGTGCCAGCAGCTTAAGGACAGGGAGCTCTGGAAACACCATATATTTT	CASSLRTGSSGNTIYF
TRBJ2-2	TRBV7-9	.	TRBD2	TGTGCCAGCAGCCGAACTAGCGCGAACACCGGGGAGCTGTTTTTT	CASSRTSANTGELFF
TRBJ1-2	TRBV4-1	.	TRBD1	TGCGCCAGCAGCACCCGGACAGGGGGCAACTATGGCTACACCTTC	CASSTRTGGNYGYTF
TRBJ1-2	TRBV10-3	.	.	TGTGCCATCAGTGACAACCAGGGGTCCAACTATGGCTACACCTTC	CAISDNQGSNYGYTF
TRBJ1-5	TRBV2	.	TRBD1	TGTGCCAGCAAACGCGGGACAGTTAGCAATCAGCCCCAGCATTTT	CASKRGTVSNQPQHF
TRBJ1-5	TRBV11-2	few	.	TGTGCCAGCAGCTTCAGGGCAAATCAGCCCCAGCATTTT	CASSFRANQPQHF
TRBJ2-1	TRBV6-1	.	.	TGTGCCAGCAGGGTTCACAATGAGCAGTTCTTC	CASRVHNEQFF
TRBJ1-1	TRBV19	.	TRBD1	TGTGCCAGTAGGACGGGACAGCCGAACACTGAAGCTTTCTTT	CASRTGQPNTEAFF
TRBJ1-2	TRBV7-9	few	.	TGTGCCAGCACCCAAACAACGGACAGTTATAACTATGGCTACACCTTC	CASTQTTDSYNYGYTF
TRBJ2-3	TRBV19	.	.	TGTGCCAGTAGGCACGGGACGGATTACACAGATACGCAGTATTTT	CASRHGTDYTDTQYF
TRBJ2-1	TRBV6-6	.	.	TGTGCCAGCAGTTCCGACAGCTACAATGAGCAGTTCTTC	CASSSDSYNEQFF
TRBJ1-1	TRBV6-4	.	.	TGTGCCAGCAGTGACTCGGACAACACTGAAGCTTTCTTT	CASSDSDNTEAFF
TRBJ1-5	TRBV11-3	.	.	TGTGCCAGCAGCTTAGATCTAGGCAGCCCGGAGCCCCAGCATTTT	CASSLDLGSPEPQHF
TRBJ2-5	TRBV9	.	.	TGTGCCAGCAGCCGTGGAGCGGCTAGTGGAGAGACCCAGTACTTC	CASSRGAASGETQYF
TRBJ1-5	TRBV2	.	TRBD1	TGTGCCAGCAGTGAAGCGCTTCGGCAGGGGGCAGATCAGCCCCAGCATTTT	CASSEALRQGADQPQHF
TRBJ1-1	TRBV29-1	.	.	TGCAGCGTTGACAGAAGGGGCACTGAAGCTTTCTTT	CSVDRRGTEAFF
TRBJ2-4	TRBV6-6	.	.	TGTGCCAGCAGGTCCGGGACTGGGAAAAACATTCAGTACTTC	CASRSGTGKNIQYF
TRBJ1-1	TRBV11-1	.	.	TGTGCCAGCAGCCCCGCCGGCGGGGGCCTGAACACTGAAGCTTTCTTT	CASSPAGGGLNTEAFF
TRBJ1-1	TRBV7-3	.	.	TGTGCCAGCAGCCCCCGGGGGGTTTTCACTGAAGCTTTCTTT	CASSPRGVFTEAFF
TRBJ2-2	TRBV9	.	.	TGTGCCAGCAGCGTAGGCAGATCAGACACCGGGGAGCTGTTTTTT	CASSVGRSDTGELFF
TRBJ2-5	TRBV27	.	TRBD2	TGTGCCAGCAGGGCTAGCGGGAGCGCAGGGAAGACCCAGTACTTC	CASRASGSAGKTQYF
TRBJ2-3	TRBV7-9	.	TRBD2	TGTGCCAGCAGCCTATCTCTAGCGGGAGCGCGCACAGATACGCAGTATTTT	CASSLSLAGARTDTQYF
TRBJ2-2	TRBV11-3	.	.	TGTGCCAGCAGCACCGACAGAGCGAACACCGGGGAGCTGTTTTTT	CASSTDRANTGELFF
TRBJ1-2	TRBV6-1	.	.	TGTGCCAGCAGGGGGCCCCCGCGGGGCTATGGCTACACCTTC	CASRGPPRGYGYTF
TRBJ1-2	TRBV7-9	few	.	TGTGCCAGCAGAGAAACCGGGACTGGGGGCTACACCTTC	CASRETGTGGYTF
TRBJ1-1	TRBV6-5	.	.	TGTGCCAGCAGTTACTCGAGTTCCCCCTCTGAAGCTTTCTTT	CASSYSSSPSEAFF
TRBJ2-3	TRBV2	.	TRBD2	TGTGCCAGCAGTGAATTGTCCGGACTAGCGGGGGGGCCTAAAGATACGCAGTATTTT	CASSELSGLAGGPKDTQYF
TRBJ2-1	TRBV18	.	TRBD2	TGTGCCAGCTCATTTAGTCGCGGGAGCTCCTACAATGAGCAGTTCTTC	CASSFSRGSSYNEQFF
TRBJ1-4	TRBV9	once	.	TGTGCCAGCAGCGTCGGGGCATTTAATGAAAAACTGTTTTTT	CASSVGAFNEKLFF
TRBJ2-1	TRBV7-6	few	TRBD2	TGTGCCAGCAGCTTCGCCCCTAGCGGGAGTTTTAGTGAGCAGTTCTTC	CASSFAPSGSFSEQFF
TRBJ2-7	TRBV6-1	.	TRBD2	TGTGCCAGCAGTGAAAGTTCTAGCGGGGGGGCCTACGAGCAGTACTTC	CASSESSSGGAYEQYF
TRBJ1-1	TRBV7-2	.	.	TGTGCCAGCAGCTTATTAGGGACCTTGAACACTGAAGCTTTCTTT	CASSLLGTLNTEAFF
TRBJ1-5	TRBV6-1	once	.	TGTGCCAGCAGTGCACAGCCCAATCAGCCCCAGCATTTT	CASSAQPNQPQHF
TRBJ1-2	TRBV2	.	TRBD1	TGTGCCAGCAGTGAAGCGAGCGGACAGGGCCATGGCTACACCTTC	CASSEASGQGHGYTF
TRBJ2-7	TRBV30	.	.	TGTGCCTGGAGTAGAGACTACTACGAGCAGTACTTC	CAWSRDYYEQYF
TRBJ1-2	TRBV2	.	.	TGTGCCACGCGAGAAGGGATGGGAACTAACTATGGCTACACCTTC	CATREGMGTNYGYTF
TRBJ2-7	TRBV28	once	TRBD2	TGTGCCAGCCTCCCCGGCGGACTAGCGGACTACGAGCAGTACTTC	CASLPGGLADYEQYF
TRBJ2-5	TRBV5-1	.	TRBD1	TGCGCCAGCAGCATCCAAGGACAGGGTCAATCAAAGGTGCACTTC	CASSIQGQGQSKVHF
TRBJ2-1	TRBV19	.	TRBD1	TGTGCCAGTAGTATAGTAGTCCAGGACAGGGGAGTCAATGAGCAGTTCTTC	CASSIVVQDRGVNEQFF
TRBJ2-1	TRBV5-4	.	TRBD2	TGTGCCAGCAGCTTGGGTGGGGGACTATACAATGAGCAGTTCTTC	CASSLGGGLYNEQFF
TRBJ2-4	TRBV5-1	.	TRBD1	TGCGCCAGCAGCCCCACCCCTGACAGGGAAGACATTCAGTACTTC	CASSPTPDREDIQYF
TRBJ1-5	TRBV7-9	.	TRBD1	TGTGCCAGCAGCTTAGGACAGGGAGGGTATCAGCCCCAGCATTTT	CASSLGQGGYQPQHF
TRBJ1-2	TRBV19	.	.	TGTGCCAGTAGTATCCTATCGGGGAGGAACTATGGCTACACCTTC	CASSILSGRNYGYTF
TRBJ2-1	TRBV30	.	.	TGTGCCTGGAGTCAACTAGGGGTTGAGCAGTTCTTC	CAWSQLGVEQFF